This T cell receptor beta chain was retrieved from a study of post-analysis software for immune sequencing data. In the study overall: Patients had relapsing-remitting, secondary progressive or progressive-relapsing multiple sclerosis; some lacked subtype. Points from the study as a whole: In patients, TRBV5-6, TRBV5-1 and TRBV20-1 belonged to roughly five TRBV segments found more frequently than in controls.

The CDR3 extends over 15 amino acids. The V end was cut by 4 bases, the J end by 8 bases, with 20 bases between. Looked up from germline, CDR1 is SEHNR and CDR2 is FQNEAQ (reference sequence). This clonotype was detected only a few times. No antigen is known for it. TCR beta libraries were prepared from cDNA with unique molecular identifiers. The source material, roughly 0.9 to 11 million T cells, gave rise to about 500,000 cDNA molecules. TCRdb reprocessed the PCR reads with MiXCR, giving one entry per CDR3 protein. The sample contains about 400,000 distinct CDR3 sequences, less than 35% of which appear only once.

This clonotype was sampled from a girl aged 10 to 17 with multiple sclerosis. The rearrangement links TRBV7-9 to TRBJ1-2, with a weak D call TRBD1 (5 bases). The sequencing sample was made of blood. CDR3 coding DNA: TGTGCCAGCAGCTCATCCGACGACGGGGCGCAGGGCTACACCTTC. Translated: CASSSSDDGAQGYTF.